This T cell receptor beta chain was identified in a study of beta chain features in type 1 diabetes. Across the whole study: Sorted cells from all samples, numbering 107,917,701, were examined.

Regarding the study as a whole: Among all four CD4+ subsets, Type 1 diabetes patients had TCRB CDR3s that were moderately but significantly shorter. When cDNA is sequenced, cells with high TCR expression could be over-represented. Patients' naive, central memory and regulatory TCRB repertoires appeared more alike than those of healthy donors.

Once sorted, every population was more than 98% pure. On this clone: Its antigen is still unknown.

V was clipped by 3 bases and J by 4 bases, with 22 bases between them. CDR1 is MDHEN and CDR2 is SYDVKM in the germline V gene. The CDR3 has 17 amino acids. Expressed TCRB transcripts were sequenced because the entire RNA isolate underwent reverse transcription. Produced via immunoSEQ multiplex PCR; TCRdb's table is partial and in-frame only. This sample has a few hundred thousand clones; 13% occur once, and the top ten carry approximately 0.016%. The receptor's source is a woman between 18 and 29 years old with type 1 diabetes. The chain couples TRBV28 to TRBJ2-7, with D possibly being TRBD2 (5 bases). The sample comprised naive CD4+ T cells from blood. In nucleotides, the CDR3 is TGTGCCAGCAGTTTCAGTTTCGGGTGGGGTAGGGAGTACGAGCAGTACTTC. This gives the protein CASSFSFGWGREYEQYF. Supplemented by reference TRBV28 and TRBJ2-7, the full variable domain reads DVKVTQSSRYLVKRTGEKVFLECVQDMDHENMFWYRQDPGLGLRLIYFSYDVKMKEKGDIPEGYSVSREKKERFSLILESASTNQTSMYLCASSFSFGWGREYEQYFGPGTRLTVT.